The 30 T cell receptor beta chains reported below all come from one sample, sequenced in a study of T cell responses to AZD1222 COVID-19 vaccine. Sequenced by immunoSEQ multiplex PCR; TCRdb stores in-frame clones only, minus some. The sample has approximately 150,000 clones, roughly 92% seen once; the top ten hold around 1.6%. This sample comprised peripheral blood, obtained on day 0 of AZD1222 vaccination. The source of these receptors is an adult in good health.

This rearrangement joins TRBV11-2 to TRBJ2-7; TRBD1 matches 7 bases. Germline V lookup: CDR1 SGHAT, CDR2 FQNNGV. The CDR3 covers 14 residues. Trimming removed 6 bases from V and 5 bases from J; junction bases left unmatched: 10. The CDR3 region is CASRPGQRVDEQYF. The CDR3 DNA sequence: TGTGCCAGCAGGCCGGGACAGCGTGTAGACGAGCAGTACTTC. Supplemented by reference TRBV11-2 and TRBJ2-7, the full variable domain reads EAGVAQSPRYKIIEKRQSVAFWCNPISGHATLYWYQQILGQGPKLLIQFQNNGVVDDSQLPKDRFSAERLKGVDSTLKIQPAKLEDSAVYLCASRPGQRVDEQYFGPGTRLTVT.

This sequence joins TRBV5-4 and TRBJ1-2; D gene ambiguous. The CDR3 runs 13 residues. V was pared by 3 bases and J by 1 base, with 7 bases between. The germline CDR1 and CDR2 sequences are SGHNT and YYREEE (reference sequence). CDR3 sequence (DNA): TGTGCCAGCAGCTCCACAGTTAACTATGGCTACACCTTC. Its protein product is CASSSTVNYGYTF.

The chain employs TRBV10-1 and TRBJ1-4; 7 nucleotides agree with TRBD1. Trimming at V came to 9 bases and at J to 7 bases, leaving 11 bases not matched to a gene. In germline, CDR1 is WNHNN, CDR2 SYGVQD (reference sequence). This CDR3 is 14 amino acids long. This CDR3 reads CARSHDRVAEKLFF. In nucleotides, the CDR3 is TGCGCCAGGTCACATGACAGGGTAGCTGAAAAACTGTTTTTT.

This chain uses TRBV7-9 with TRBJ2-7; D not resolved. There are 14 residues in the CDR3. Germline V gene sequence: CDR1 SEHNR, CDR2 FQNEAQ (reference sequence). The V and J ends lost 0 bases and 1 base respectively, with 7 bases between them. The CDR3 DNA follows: TGTGCCAGCAGCTTAGCGGGTTCATCCTACGAGCAGTACTTC. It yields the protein CASSLAGSSYEQYF.

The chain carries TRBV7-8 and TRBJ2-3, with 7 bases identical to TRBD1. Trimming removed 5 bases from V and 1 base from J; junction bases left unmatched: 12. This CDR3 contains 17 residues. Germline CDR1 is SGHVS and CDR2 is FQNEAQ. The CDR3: CASSPRIQGFGTDTQYF. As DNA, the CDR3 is TGTGCCAGCAGCCCCCGCATACAGGGGTTTGGCACAGATACGCAGTATTTT.

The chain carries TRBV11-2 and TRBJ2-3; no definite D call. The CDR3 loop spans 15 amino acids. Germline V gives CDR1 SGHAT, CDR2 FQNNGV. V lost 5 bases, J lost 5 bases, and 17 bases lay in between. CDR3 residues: CASSHPVKSGDTQYF. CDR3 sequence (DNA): TGTGCCAGCAGCCACCCAGTAAAGTCTGGAGATACGCAGTATTTT. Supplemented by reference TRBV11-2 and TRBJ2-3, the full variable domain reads EAGVAQSPRYKIIEKRQSVAFWCNPISGHATLYWYQQILGQGPKLLIQFQNNGVVDDSQLPKDRFSAERLKGVDSTLKIQPAKLEDSAVYLCASSHPVKSGDTQYFGPGTRLTVL.

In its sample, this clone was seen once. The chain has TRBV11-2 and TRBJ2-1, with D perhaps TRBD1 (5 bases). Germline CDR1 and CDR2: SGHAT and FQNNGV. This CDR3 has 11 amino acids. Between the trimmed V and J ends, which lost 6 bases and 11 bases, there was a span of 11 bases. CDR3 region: CASSTSGKQFF. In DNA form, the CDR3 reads TGTGCCAGCAGTACTTCAGGGAAGCAGTTCTTC.

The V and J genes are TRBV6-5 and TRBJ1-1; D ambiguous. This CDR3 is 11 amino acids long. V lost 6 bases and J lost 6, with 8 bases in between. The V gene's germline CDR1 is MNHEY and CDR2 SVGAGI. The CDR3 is CASRTPSEAFF. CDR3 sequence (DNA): TGTGCCAGCAGGACCCCTTCTGAAGCTTTCTTT.

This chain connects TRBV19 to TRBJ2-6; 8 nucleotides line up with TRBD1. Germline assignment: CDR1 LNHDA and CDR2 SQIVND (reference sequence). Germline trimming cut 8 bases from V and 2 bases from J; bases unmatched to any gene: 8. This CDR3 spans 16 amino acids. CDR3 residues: CASSRTGNTGANVLTF. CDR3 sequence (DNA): TGTGCCAGTTCCAGGACAGGGAATACTGGGGCCAACGTCCTGACTTTC.

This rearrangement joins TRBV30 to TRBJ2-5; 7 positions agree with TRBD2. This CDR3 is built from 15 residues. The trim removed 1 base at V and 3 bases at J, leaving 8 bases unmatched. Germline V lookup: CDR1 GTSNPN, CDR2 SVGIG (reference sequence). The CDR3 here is CAWSGGGLGKETQYF. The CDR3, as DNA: TGTGCCTGGAGTGGCGGGGGTCTTGGAAAAGAGACCCAGTACTTC.

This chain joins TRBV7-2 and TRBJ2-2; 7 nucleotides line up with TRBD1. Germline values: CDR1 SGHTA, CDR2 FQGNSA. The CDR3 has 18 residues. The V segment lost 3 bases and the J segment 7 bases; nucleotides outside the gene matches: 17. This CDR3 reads CASSFSPRLPGGDGELFF. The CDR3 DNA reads TGTGCCAGCAGCTTCTCCCCCCGCCTCCCAGGGGGTGACGGGGAGCTGTTTTTT.

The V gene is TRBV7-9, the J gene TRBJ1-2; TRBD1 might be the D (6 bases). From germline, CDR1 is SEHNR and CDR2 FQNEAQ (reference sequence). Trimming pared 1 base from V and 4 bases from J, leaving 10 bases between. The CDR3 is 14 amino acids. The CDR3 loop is CASSLERGIYGYTF. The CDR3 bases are TGTGCCAGCAGCTTAGAAAGGGGGATCTATGGCTACACCTTC.

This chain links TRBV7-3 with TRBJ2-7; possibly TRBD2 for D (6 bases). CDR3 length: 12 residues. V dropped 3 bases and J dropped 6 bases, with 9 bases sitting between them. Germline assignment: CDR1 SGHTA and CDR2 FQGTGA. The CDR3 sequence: CASSLTGGEQYF. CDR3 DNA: TGTGCCAGCAGCTTGACCGGGGGCGAGCAGTACTTC.

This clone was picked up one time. CDR3 sequence reads: CASSQTGTNSPLHF. For the CDR3, the DNA is TGTGCCAGCAGCCAGACAGGGACTAATTCACCCCTCCACTTT. V is TRBV6-2 or TRBV6-3 and J is TRBJ1-6, with 7 nucleotides matching TRBD1. Germline CDR1 is MNHEY and CDR2 is SVGEGT. V gave up 6 bases and J gave up 6 bases; unmatched junction bases: 5. The CDR3 extends over 14 amino acids.

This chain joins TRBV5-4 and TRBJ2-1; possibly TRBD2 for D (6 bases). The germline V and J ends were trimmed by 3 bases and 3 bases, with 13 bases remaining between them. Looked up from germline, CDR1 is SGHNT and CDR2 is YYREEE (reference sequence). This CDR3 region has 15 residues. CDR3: CASSWDLTLYNEQFF. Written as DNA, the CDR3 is TGTGCCAGCAGCTGGGACTTGACCCTCTACAATGAGCAGTTCTTC.

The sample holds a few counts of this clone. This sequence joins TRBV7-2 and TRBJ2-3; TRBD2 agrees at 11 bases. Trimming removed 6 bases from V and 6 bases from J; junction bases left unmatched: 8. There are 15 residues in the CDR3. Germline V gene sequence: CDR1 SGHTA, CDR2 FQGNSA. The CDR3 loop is CASSQLAGAPDTQYF. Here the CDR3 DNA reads TGTGCCAGCAGTCAACTAGCGGGAGCCCCCGATACGCAGTATTTT.

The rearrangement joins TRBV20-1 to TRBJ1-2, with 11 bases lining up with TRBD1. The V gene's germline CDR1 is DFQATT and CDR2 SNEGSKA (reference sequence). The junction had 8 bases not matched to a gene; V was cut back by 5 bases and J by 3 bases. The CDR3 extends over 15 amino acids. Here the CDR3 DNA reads TGCAGTGCTGGTGCCGGGACAGGGGGGCACTATGGCTACACCTTC. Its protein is CSAGAGTGGHYGYTF.

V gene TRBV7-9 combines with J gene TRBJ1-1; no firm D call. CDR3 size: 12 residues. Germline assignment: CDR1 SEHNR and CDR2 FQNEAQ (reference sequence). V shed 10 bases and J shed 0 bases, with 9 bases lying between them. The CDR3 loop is CANALMNTEAFF. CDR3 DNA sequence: TGTGCCAACGCACTCATGAACACTGAAGCTTTCTTT.

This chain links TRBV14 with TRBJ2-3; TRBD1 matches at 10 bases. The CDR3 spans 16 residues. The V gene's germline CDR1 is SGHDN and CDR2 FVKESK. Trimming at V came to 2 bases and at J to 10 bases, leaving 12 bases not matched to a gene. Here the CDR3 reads CASSQRAGQGPPAQYF. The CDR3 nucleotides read TGTGCCAGCAGCCAAAGGGCGGGACAGGGGCCTCCGGCGCAGTATTTT.

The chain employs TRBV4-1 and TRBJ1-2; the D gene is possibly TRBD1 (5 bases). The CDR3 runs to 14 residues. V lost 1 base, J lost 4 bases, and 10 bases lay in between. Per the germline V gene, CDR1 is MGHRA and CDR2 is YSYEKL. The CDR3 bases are TGCGCCAGCAGCCAAGTTTCCGGGGCCTATGGCTACACCTTC. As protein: CASSQVSGAYGYTF.

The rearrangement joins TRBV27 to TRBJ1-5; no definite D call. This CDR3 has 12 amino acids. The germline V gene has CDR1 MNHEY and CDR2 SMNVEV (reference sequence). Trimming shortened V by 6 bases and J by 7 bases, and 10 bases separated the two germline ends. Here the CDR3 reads CASRREGQPQHF. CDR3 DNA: TGTGCCAGCAGGAGGGAGGGACAGCCCCAGCATTTT.

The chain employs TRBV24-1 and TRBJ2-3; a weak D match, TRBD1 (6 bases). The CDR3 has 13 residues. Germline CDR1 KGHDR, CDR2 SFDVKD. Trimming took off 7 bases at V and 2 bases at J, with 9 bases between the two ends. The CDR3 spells CATRDRFTDTQYF. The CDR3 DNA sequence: TGTGCCACCAGGGACAGATTCACAGATACGCAGTATTTT.

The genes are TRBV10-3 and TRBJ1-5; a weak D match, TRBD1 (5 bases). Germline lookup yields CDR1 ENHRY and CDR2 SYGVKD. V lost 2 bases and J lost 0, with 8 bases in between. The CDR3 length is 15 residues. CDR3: CAISEEGFSNQPQHF. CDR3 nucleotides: TGTGCCATCAGTGAGGAGGGGTTTAGCAATCAGCCCCAGCATTTT.

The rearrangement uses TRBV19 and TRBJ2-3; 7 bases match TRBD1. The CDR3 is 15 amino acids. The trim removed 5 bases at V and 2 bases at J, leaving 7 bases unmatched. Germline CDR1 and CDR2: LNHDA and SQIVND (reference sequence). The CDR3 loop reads CASSEGQALTDTQYF. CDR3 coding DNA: TGTGCCAGTAGTGAAGGACAGGCCCTCACAGATACGCAGTATTTT.

The CDR3 DNA is TGTGCCAGCAGAAAATCCGGGACTAGCTCCTACAATGAGCAGTTCTTC. This codes for CASRKSGTSSYNEQFF. V is TRBV27 and J is TRBJ2-1; 8 nucleotides agree with TRBD2. CDR1 MNHEY and CDR2 SMNVEV come from the germline V gene (reference sequence). V shed 6 bases and J 0 bases; nucleotides not matched to a gene: 7. This CDR3 region has 16 residues.

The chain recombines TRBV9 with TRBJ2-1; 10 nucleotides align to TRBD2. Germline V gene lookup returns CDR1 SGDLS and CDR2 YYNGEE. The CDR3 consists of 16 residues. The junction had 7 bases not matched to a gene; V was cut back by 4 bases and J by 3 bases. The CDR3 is CASSSRTSGIYNEQFF. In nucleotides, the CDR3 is TGTGCCAGCAGCTCCCGGACTAGCGGAATCTACAATGAGCAGTTCTTC.

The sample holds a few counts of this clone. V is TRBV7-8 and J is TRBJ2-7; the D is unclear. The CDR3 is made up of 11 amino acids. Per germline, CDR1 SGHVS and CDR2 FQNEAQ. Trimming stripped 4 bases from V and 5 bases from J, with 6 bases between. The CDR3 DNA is TGTGCCAGCAGCTCCTATGACGAGCAGTACTTC. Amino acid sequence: CASSSYDEQYF.

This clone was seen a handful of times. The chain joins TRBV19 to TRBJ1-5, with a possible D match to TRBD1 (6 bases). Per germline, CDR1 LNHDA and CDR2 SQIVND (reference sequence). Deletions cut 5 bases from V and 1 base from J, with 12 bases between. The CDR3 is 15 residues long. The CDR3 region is CASSPTGMSNQPQHF. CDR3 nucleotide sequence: TGTGCCAGTAGTCCCACAGGGATGAGCAATCAGCCCCAGCATTTT.

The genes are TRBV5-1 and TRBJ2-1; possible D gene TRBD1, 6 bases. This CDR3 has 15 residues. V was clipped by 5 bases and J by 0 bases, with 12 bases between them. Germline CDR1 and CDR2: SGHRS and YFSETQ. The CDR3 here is CASSAGTSSYNEQFF. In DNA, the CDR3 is TGCGCCAGCAGTGCCGGGACAAGCTCCTACAATGAGCAGTTCTTC.

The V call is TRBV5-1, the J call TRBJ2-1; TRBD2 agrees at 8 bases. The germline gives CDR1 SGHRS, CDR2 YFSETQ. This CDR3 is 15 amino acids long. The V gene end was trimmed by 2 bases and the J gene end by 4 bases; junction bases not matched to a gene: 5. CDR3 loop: CASSFTGTRYNEQFF. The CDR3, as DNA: TGCGCCAGCAGCTTCACCGGGACTAGATACAATGAGCAGTTCTTC.